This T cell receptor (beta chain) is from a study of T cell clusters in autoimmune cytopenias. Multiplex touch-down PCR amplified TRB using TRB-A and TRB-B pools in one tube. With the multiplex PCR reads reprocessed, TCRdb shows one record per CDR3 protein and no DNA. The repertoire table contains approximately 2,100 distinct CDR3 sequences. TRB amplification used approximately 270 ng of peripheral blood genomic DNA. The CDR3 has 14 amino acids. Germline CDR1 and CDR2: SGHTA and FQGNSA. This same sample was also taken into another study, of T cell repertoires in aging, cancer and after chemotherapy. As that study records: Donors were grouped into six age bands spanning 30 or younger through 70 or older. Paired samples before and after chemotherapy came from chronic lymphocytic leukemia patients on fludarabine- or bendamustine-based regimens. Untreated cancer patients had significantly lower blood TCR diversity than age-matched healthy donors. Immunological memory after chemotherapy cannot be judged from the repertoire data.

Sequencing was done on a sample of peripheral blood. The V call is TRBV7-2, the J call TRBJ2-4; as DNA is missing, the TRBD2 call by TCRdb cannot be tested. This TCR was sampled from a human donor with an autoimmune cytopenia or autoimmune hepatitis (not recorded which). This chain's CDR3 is CASSSPRDSNIQYF.